The next 32 T cell receptor beta chains were all read from a single sample in a study of blood T cells in healthy people across ages (dated by TCRdb to the mid-2010s). Library prep was done by 5' RACE. Instrument used: Illumina HiSeq 2500. A second roughly 6 to 11 cycle PCR used a sample-barcoded 5' primer and a J-beta primer mix. The public reads were reanalyzed by TCRdb: fastp trimming at Q25, MiXCR alignment, in-frame beta chains only. Rows with a matching CDR3 protein are joined into one entry that keeps the most common DNA and genes. This sample lists hundreds of thousands of distinct CDR3 sequences; about 51% were detected once. The ten largest clones represent about 13% of the sample. Sequenced material: blood. Every receptor here comes from a woman at least 80 years old in good health.

A few counts support this clonotype. V is TRBV5-6 and J is TRBJ2-1, with 12 bases identical to TRBD2. CDR3 length: 15 amino acids. CDR1 is SGHDT and CDR2 is YYEEEE in the germline V gene. Trimming removed 3 bases from V and 9 bases from J; junction bases left unmatched: 7. The CDR3: CASSSLTSGGFEQFF. CDR3 DNA: TGTGCCAGCAGCTCGCTGACTAGCGGGGGATTTGAGCAGTTCTTC. The variable domain in full, with the rest retrieved from reference TRBV5-6 and TRBJ2-1, is DAGVTQSPTHLIKTRGQQVTLRCSPKSGHDTVSWYQQALGQGPQFIFQYYEEEERQRGNFPDRFSGHQFPNYSSELNVNALLLGDSALYLCASSSLTSGGFEQFFGPGTRLTVL.

In its sample, this clonotype was seen many times. The chain recombines TRBV12-3 or TRBV12-4 with TRBJ2-5; D remains unclear. Between the trimmed V and J ends, which lost 5 bases and 5 bases, there was a span of 15 bases. This CDR3 comprises 14 residues. The CDR3 loop is CASSTDRGTETQYF. The CDR3 region has the DNA TGTGCCAGCAGTACTGATCGAGGCACGGAGACCCAGTACTTC.

This clonotype was seen at least ten times. The V call is TRBV25-1, the J call TRBJ2-7; the D call may be TRBD1 or TRBD2 (5 bases each). Germline assignment: CDR1 MGHDK and CDR2 SYGVNS. V lost 6 bases and J lost 1, with 13 bases in between. This CDR3 comprises 14 residues. The CDR3 reads CASRRGRESYEQYF. The CDR3 DNA is TGTGCCAGCAGGAGGGGCAGGGAGTCCTACGAGCAGTACTTC.

This clonotype has only a few counts. V gene TRBV5-1 combines with J gene TRBJ2-2; D might be TRBD1 (5 bases). Germline CDR1 SGHRS, CDR2 YFSETQ. Trimming removed 1 base from V and 6 bases from J, with 13 bases in between. The CDR3 sequence is 15 residues long. CDR3 nucleotide sequence: TGCGCCAGCAGCTTGTCGGGCAGGGTAGCCGGGGAGCTGTTTTTT. Its translation: CASSLSGRVAGELFF.

The chain employs TRBV3-1 and TRBJ1-4, with 8 bases identical to TRBD1. The junction had 2 bases not matched to a gene; V was cut back by 1 base and J by 4 bases. This CDR3 is 15 amino acids long. Germline V gene lookup returns CDR1 LGHDT and CDR2 YNNKEL (reference sequence). CDR3 amino acids: CASSQGDRFNEKLFF. The CDR3 coding sequence is TGTGCCAGCAGCCAAGGGGACAGGTTTAATGAAAAACTGTTTTTT.

The chain joins TRBV28 to TRBJ2-1, with D tentatively TRBD2 (5 bases). The CDR3 consists of 14 residues. V lost 5 bases to trimming and J lost 7 bases, with 15 bases between them. The germline gives CDR1 MDHEN, CDR2 SYDVKM. The chain's CDR3 is CASSVLRTGNEQFF. DNA of the CDR3: TGTGCCAGCAGTGTCCTCCGGACTGGAAATGAGCAGTTCTTC.

This chain uses TRBV6-2 or TRBV6-3 with TRBJ2-7, with D perhaps matching TRBD1 or TRBD2 (5 bases each). The CDR3 totals 14 residues. V was trimmed by 6 bases and J by 4 bases, leaving 16 bases between them. Germline values: CDR1 MNHEY, CDR2 SVGEGT. The CDR3 DNA follows: TGTGCCAGCAGCCCTCGGGGACCCTTATACGAGCAGTACTTC. The encoded protein is CASSPRGPLYEQYF.

This clonotype was counted between two and nine times. The chain links TRBV5-1 to TRBJ1-2; possible D gene TRBD1, 5 bases. The germline gives CDR1 SGHRS, CDR2 YFSETQ. With 0 bases removed from V and 2 bases from J, the gap between germline ends came to 11 bases. The CDR3 length is 15 residues. This CDR3 reads CASSLVRQGNYGYTF. The CDR3 DNA reads as TGCGCCAGCAGCTTGGTTCGGCAGGGCAACTATGGCTACACCTTC.

The V call is TRBV4-1, the J call TRBJ2-7; D is unclear. The CDR3 is made up of 13 amino acids. Germline assignment: CDR1 MGHRA and CDR2 YSYEKL. V was clipped by 0 bases and J by 3 bases, with 6 bases between them. CDR3: CASSQDPDYEQYF. In DNA, the CDR3 is TGCGCCAGCAGCCAAGATCCCGACTACGAGCAGTACTTC.

This rearrangement joins TRBV6-6 to TRBJ2-1; TRBD1 matches at 11 bases. The CDR3 length is 14 residues. Germline lookup yields CDR1 MNHNY and CDR2 SVGAGI (reference sequence). Trimming at V came to 3 bases and at J to 10 bases, leaving 5 bases not matched to a gene. The CDR3 reads CASSYGQGAREQFF. The CDR3 DNA reads TGTGCCAGCAGTTATGGACAGGGGGCGCGGGAGCAGTTCTTC.

As for this clonotype: A much larger clone lies one base from this, so it may be a read error. The rearrangement uses TRBV5-1 and TRBJ1-2; the D gene is possibly TRBD1 (5 bases). Germline loops: CDR1 SGHRS, CDR2 YFSETQ. The V end was cut by 0 bases, the J end by 4 bases, with 13 bases between. This CDR3 comprises 15 residues. This CDR3 is CASSLEGRGSYGYTF. In DNA, the CDR3 is TGCGCCAGCAGCTTGGAAGGACGGGGGAGCTATGGCTACACCTTC.

A note on this clonotype: This could be a read error, since a much larger clone is one nucleotide away. The V gene is TRBV12-3 or TRBV12-4, the J gene TRBJ2-1; no reliable D call. The CDR3 totals 13 residues. DNA of the CDR3: TGTGCCAGCAGGTTAGTGTGGAGAAATGAGCAGTTCTTC. This translates into CASRLVWRNEQFF.

This clonotype has ten or more counts. V is TRBV27 and J is TRBJ2-1; 12 nucleotides agree with TRBD2. V lost 2 bases, J lost 8 bases, and 10 bases stayed unmatched. In germline, CDR1 is MNHEY, CDR2 SMNVEV (reference sequence). The CDR3 contains 17 residues. CDR3 nucleotides: TGTGCCAGCAGTTTACCACGCGCGGCTAGCGGGAGGGATGAGCAGTTCTTC. Protein sequence: CASSLPRAASGRDEQFF.

With respect to this clonotype: This CDR3 is missing its conserved last phenylalanine or tryptophan, likely due to a read error. V usage is TRBV20-1 and J usage is TRBJ2-5, with 8 nucleotides matching TRBD1. CDR1 is DFQATT and CDR2 is SNEGSKA in the germline V gene (reference sequence). The CDR3 sequence is 13 residues long. Germline trimming cut 2 bases from V and 5 bases from J; bases unmatched to any gene: 4. CDR3 DNA: TGCAGTGCTAGACAGGGGGCCTGGGAGACCCAGTACATC. This translates into CSARQGAWETQYI.

There are many counts of this clonotype. The chain couples TRBV5-1 to TRBJ2-3; D may match TRBD1 or TRBD2 (5 bases each). Trimming took 3 bases from V and 2 from J, leaving 16 bases between them. Germline V gene data show CDR1 as SGHRS and CDR2 as YFSETQ. The CDR3 covers 16 residues. The CDR3 reads CASSSEGFAITDTQYF. DNA of the CDR3: TGCGCCAGCAGCTCCGAGGGGTTTGCGATCACAGATACGCAGTATTTT.

Remarks on this clonotype: A much larger clone sits a single nucleotide away, making a read error possible. The rearrangement links TRBV11-2 to TRBJ2-1; D ambiguous. The V gene lost 8 bases and the J gene lost 3 bases, with 17 bases spanning the gap. This CDR3 contains 15 residues. Germline V gives CDR1 SGHAT, CDR2 FQNNGV. CDR3 loop: CASGRSGPYYNEQFF. The DNA for the CDR3 is TGTGCCAGCGGCCGGTCCGGGCCCTACTACAATGAGCAGTTCTTC.

The chain combines TRBV29-1 with TRBJ2-5; TRBD1 is a possible D gene (5 bases). Germline CDR1 is SQVTM and CDR2 is ANQGSEA. The CDR3 contains 14 residues. V shed 7 bases and J shed 3 bases, with 18 bases lying between them. CDR3 residues: CSASRTRGKETQYF. DNA for the CDR3: TGCAGCGCATCGAGGACAAGGGGAAAAGAGACCCAGTACTTC.

The CDR3 sequence: CSARDQGSVVQPQHF. The CDR3 nucleotides read TGCAGTGCTAGAGACCAGGGGTCTGTGGTGCAGCCCCAGCATTTT. The rearrangement joins TRBV20-1 to TRBJ1-5; a possible D gene is TRBD1 (6 bases). CDR3 length: 15 amino acids. Looked up from germline, CDR1 is DFQATT and CDR2 is SNEGSKA (reference sequence). The V end lost 0 bases, the J end lost 7 bases, and 16 bases lay between the germline ends.

V usage is TRBV5-1 and J usage is TRBJ2-3; D is unresolved. The CDR3 length is 13 residues. The V gene's germline CDR1 is SGHRS and CDR2 YFSETQ. V lost 3 bases to trimming and J lost 2 bases, with 7 bases between them. Written as DNA, the CDR3 is TGCGCCAGCAGCTACACACCCACAGATACGCAGTATTTT. This encodes CASSYTPTDTQYF. Full variable domain (remainder filled in from reference TRBV5-1 and TRBJ2-3): KAGVTQTPRYLIKTRGQQVTLSCSPISGHRSVSWYQQTPGQGLQFLFEYFSETQRNKGNFPGRFSGRQFSNSRSEMNVSTLELGDSALYLCASSYTPTDTQYFGPGTRLTVL.

This clonotype was recorded a few times. The chain has TRBV5-1 and TRBJ1-1; possible D gene TRBD1, 6 bases. Germline values: CDR1 SGHRS, CDR2 YFSETQ. This CDR3 is built from 16 residues. The V end was cut by 4 bases, the J end by 4 bases, with 20 bases between. The CDR3 DNA sequence: TGCGCCAGCAGCCGCGGGACAAGATCGATGGGCACTGAAGCTTTCTTT. Translation gives CASSRGTRSMGTEAFF.

This clonotype appeared a single time. The rearrangement uses TRBV6-5 and TRBJ2-1; D not resolved. The germline V gene has CDR1 MNHEY and CDR2 SVGAGI. V was trimmed by 6 bases and J by 1 base, leaving 13 bases between them. This CDR3 is built from 15 residues. DNA for the CDR3: TGTGCCAGCAGGGCTTCGTTAACTTCCTACAATGAGCAGTTCTTC. As protein: CASRASLTSYNEQFF.

CDR3 region: CASSATSGWDNEQFF. CDR3 bases: TGTGCCAGCAGCGCTACTAGCGGGTGGGACAATGAGCAGTTCTTC. The genes are TRBV25-1 and TRBJ2-1; 9 bases agree with TRBD2. This CDR3 has 15 residues. Germline CDR1 reads MGHDK; CDR2 reads SYGVNS. Germline trimming cut 6 bases from V and 5 bases from J; bases unmatched to any gene: 8.

The chain couples TRBV5-1 to TRBJ1-1; D gene ambiguous. V was cut by 0 bases and J by 6 bases, with 12 bases left in between. Germline assignment: CDR1 SGHRS and CDR2 YFSETQ. The length of the CDR3 is 14 residues. The CDR3 region has the DNA TGCGCCAGCAGCTTGGCCAGTGGTAAAGCTGAAGCTTTCTTT. The encoded protein is CASSLASGKAEAFF.

This clonotype has a handful of counts. The rearrangement links TRBV25-1 to TRBJ2-2, with D unresolved. Trimming cost V 11 bases and J 2 bases, with 24 bases left between them. Germline values: CDR1 MGHDK, CDR2 SYGVNS. The CDR3 length is 17 residues. The CDR3 DNA reads as TGTGCCTCCTCAAAAGGGCCCAGTATTATAAACACCGGGGAGCTGTTTTTT. Its translation: CASSKGPSIINTGELFF.

In this sample, this clonotype turned up a few times. The V gene is TRBV7-9, the J gene TRBJ1-1, with a possible D match to TRBD1 (5 bases). Germline V lookup: CDR1 SEHNR, CDR2 FQNEAQ (reference sequence). The CDR3 length is 16 residues. V shed 6 bases and J shed 11 bases, with 28 bases lying between them. The CDR3 protein is CASSPTGGRLVPAAFF. The CDR3 DNA reads as TGTGCCAGCAGTCCAACTGGGGGGAGGTTAGTACCGGCGGCTTTCTTT.

About this clonotype itself: This sequence may be a read error, since a much larger clone differs from it by one base. The V call is TRBV20-1, the J call TRBJ2-5; TRBD2 matches 9 bases. TRBJ2-7 matches the DNA end more closely, so the J call is doubtful. The V gene's germline CDR1 is DFQATT and CDR2 SNEGSKA (reference sequence). CDR3 length: 14 amino acids. The DNA of the CDR3 is TGCAGTGCTTCATCACCTAGCGGGGCCTCCGAGCAGTACTTC. Translation: CSASSPSGASEQYF.

The V call is TRBV9, the J call TRBJ2-7, with 7 positions matching TRBD1. V dropped 4 bases and J dropped 1; count of bases not matched to a gene: 5. The CDR3 is made up of 14 amino acids. Germline CDR1 is SGDLS and CDR2 is YYNGEE. The CDR3 DNA reads TGTGCCAGCAGCATCGGACAGGCGTCCTACGAGCAGTACTTC. Translation gives CASSIGQASYEQYF.

This rearrangement joins TRBV15 to TRBJ2-2; the match to TRBD1 covers 8 bases. V lost 0 bases, J lost 6 bases, and 3 bases stayed unmatched. The CDR3 is 15 amino acids. Germline loops: CDR1 LNHNV, CDR2 YYDKDF (reference sequence). This CDR3 reads CATSRDRTGSGELFF. The DNA of the CDR3 is TGTGCCACCAGCAGAGATCGGACAGGGTCCGGGGAGCTGTTTTTT. Full variable domain (remainder filled in from reference TRBV15 and TRBJ2-2): DAMVIQNPRYQVTQFGKPVTLSCSQTLNHNVMYWYQQKSSQAPKLLFHYYDKDFNNEADTPDNFQSRRPNTSFCFLDIRSPGLGDTAMYLCATSRDRTGSGELFFGEGSRLTVL.

This clonotype was counted many times. This rearrangement joins TRBV20-1 to TRBJ2-7; the D gene is possibly TRBD2 (6 bases). Germline V gives CDR1 DFQATT, CDR2 SNEGSKA (reference sequence). V gave up 6 bases and J gave up 1 base, with 13 bases separating them. This CDR3 contains 13 residues. The CDR3 is CSASAGKSYEQYF. The CDR3 DNA reads as TGCAGTGCCTCCGCGGGGAAGTCCTACGAGCAGTACTTC.

For this clonotype: This clone may be a read error of a much larger clone one base away. The chain joins TRBV20-1 to TRBJ2-5; D might be TRBD2 (5 bases). The CDR3 totals 14 residues. Looked up from germline, CDR1 is DFQATT and CDR2 is SNEGSKA (reference sequence). The CDR3 loop reads CSAPGRGYQETRYF. The CDR3 DNA reads as TGCAGTGCTCCGGGCCGGGGTTACCAAGAGACCCGGTACTTC.

The chain combines TRBV9 with TRBJ1-4, with D perhaps matching TRBD1 (6 bases). Between the trimmed V and J ends, which lost 3 bases and 7 bases, there was a span of 13 bases. The length of the CDR3 is 14 residues. In germline, CDR1 is SGDLS, CDR2 YYNGEE. The CDR3 is CASSGTDGGEKLFF. The CDR3 nucleotides are TGTGCCAGCAGCGGGACAGACGGGGGTGAAAAACTGTTTTTT.

Ten or more counts support this clonotype. V is TRBV27 and J is TRBJ2-7; TRBD1 might be the D (6 bases). Germline V gene sequence: CDR1 MNHEY, CDR2 SMNVEV (reference sequence). V gave up 4 bases and J gave up 2 bases, with 12 bases separating them. The CDR3 consists of 14 residues. CDR3 residues: CASSSPGQTYEQYF. The CDR3 bases are TGTGCCAGCAGTTCTCCGGGACAAACCTACGAGCAGTACTTC.